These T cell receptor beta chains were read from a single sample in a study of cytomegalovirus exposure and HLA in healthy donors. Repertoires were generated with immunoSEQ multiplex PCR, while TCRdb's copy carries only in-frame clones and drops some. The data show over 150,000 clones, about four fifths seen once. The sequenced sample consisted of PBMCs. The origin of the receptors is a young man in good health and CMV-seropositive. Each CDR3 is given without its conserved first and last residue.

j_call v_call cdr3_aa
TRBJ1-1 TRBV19 ASRLQGLNTEAF
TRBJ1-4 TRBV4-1 ASSQDIGDSEKLF
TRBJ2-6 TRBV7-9 SSSWRTGTGDAGANVLT
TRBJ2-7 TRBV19 ASSRQALYEQY
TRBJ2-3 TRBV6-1 ASSGTGSSTDTQY
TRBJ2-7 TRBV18 ASSPTSQQEQY
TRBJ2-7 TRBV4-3 ASSQEAGDYEQY
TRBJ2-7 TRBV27 ASSLSGTGRYEQY
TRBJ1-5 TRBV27 ASSASQGESNQPQH
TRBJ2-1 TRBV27 ASSLQGGVDEQF
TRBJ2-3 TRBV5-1 ASSLELAGGADTQY
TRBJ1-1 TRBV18 ASSLGDTAF
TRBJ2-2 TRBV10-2 ASRSRDRDLTGELF
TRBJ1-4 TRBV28 AGTPLGTGNEKLF
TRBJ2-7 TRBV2 ASSESRTSGGAPGTYEQY
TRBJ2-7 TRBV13 ASSLGLLAGENYEQY
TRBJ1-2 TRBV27 ASSLSTEAGGYT
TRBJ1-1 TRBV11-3 ASSLPRREDTEAF
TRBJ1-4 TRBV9 ASSPQQGEFQKLF
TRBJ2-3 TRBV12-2 ASRFPLGRGSTDTQY
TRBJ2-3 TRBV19 ASSTETSGRPTDTQY
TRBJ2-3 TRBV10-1 ASSGVSGDTQY
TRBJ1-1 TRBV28 ASSLSDRAEAF
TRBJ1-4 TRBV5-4 ASSLGLVQGLEKLF
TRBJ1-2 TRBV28 AAIQGANGYT
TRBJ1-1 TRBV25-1 ASSELAGTLTEAF
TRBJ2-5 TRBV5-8 ASSRGTGGFQETQY
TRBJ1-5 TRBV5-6 ASSSGYSNQPQH
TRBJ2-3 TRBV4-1 ASSQEGLGPGSTDTQY
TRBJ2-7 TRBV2 ASTTSGRTSYEQY
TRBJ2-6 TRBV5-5 ASSLILAGGAGANVLT
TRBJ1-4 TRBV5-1 ASSQDGQGYDEKLF
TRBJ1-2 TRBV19 ASSRQGNYGYT
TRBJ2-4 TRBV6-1 ASSERWRAARDIQY
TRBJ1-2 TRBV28 ASSLHSIRDYGYT
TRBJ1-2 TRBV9 ASTSTGGDYGYT
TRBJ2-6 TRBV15 ATSINRDSGANVLT
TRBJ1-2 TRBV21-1 ASSPCGGANYGYT
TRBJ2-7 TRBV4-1 ASSQGGTGGVQY
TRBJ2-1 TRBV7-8 ASSFSGGLSSYNEQF
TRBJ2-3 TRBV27 ASSPRLYVTDTQY
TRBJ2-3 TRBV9 ASSTGTGSDTQY